These 20 T cell receptor beta chains came from one sample sequenced in a study of T cells in Graves' hyperthyroidism and ophthalmopathy. The investigators amplified TCR beta CDR3 regions from RNA transcripts. Using the HTBI primer set, a first-round RT-PCR was run on the TCR CDR3. TCRdb called the multiplex PCR reads again in MiXCR, with one record for every CDR3 protein. The table records roughly 300,000 distinct CDR3 sequences, around 13% of them present only once. Material for sequencing was blood. Receptors were obtained from a woman aged 30 to 39 with Graves' hyperthyroidism.

Comment on this clonotype: A much larger clone is a single base away; this may be a read error. This rearrangement joins TRBV6-1 to TRBJ1-1; D uncertain. CDR1 and CDR2 (germline): MNHNS, SASEGT. V was pared by 5 bases and J by 7 bases, with 8 bases between. The CDR3 is 11 amino acids. The CDR3 coding sequence is TGTGCCAGCAGTCTACCCGTTGAAGCTTTCTTT. Translation gives CASSLPVEAFF.

Remarks on this clonotype: Being one base from a much bigger clone, this may be a read error. The genes are TRBV3-1 and TRBJ1-2, with a weak D call TRBD1 (5 bases). The germline CDR1 and CDR2 sequences are LGHDT and YNNKEL (reference sequence). The V and J ends lost 0 bases and 7 bases respectively, with 12 bases between them. This CDR3 has 14 amino acids. The CDR3 loop is CASSQELGTRGYTF. The CDR3 nucleotides are TGTGCCAGCAGCCAAGAACTGGGGACCCGTGGCTACACCTTC.

In this sample, this clonotype turned up a few times. J is TRBJ1-4 and V is TRBV6-6, with unresolved D. Germline loops: CDR1 MNHNY, CDR2 SVGAGI (reference sequence). The CDR3 spans 14 residues. The V gene lost 2 bases and the J gene lost 5 bases, with 9 bases spanning the gap. The CDR3 sequence is CASSYAKPNEKLFF. In DNA form, the CDR3 reads TGTGCCAGCAGTTACGCAAAACCCAATGAAAAACTGTTTTTT.

In this sample, this clonotype turned up many times. The chain has TRBV7-3 and TRBJ2-2, with 11 bases fitting TRBD2. Germline trimming cut 2 bases from V and 4 bases from J; bases unmatched to any gene: 3. The CDR3 length is 16 residues. CDR1 and CDR2 from the germline V gene are SGHTA and FQGTGA. The CDR3 loop reads CASSLGTSGPTGELFF. The CDR3 nucleotides are TGTGCCAGCAGCTTAGGGACTAGCGGTCCCACCGGGGAGCTGTTTTTT. Using reference TRBV7-3 and TRBJ2-2 for the parts outside the CDR3, the full variable domain is GAGVSQTPSNKVTEKGKYVELRCDPISGHTALYWYRQSLGQGPEFLIYFQGTGAADDSGLPNDRFFAVRPEGSVSTLKIQRTERGDSAVYLCASSLGTSGPTGELFFGEGSRLTVL.

In this sample, this clonotype turned up many times. V gene TRBV24-1 combines with J gene TRBJ2-5, with D perhaps matching TRBD2 (5 bases). This CDR3 region has 13 residues. Germline V gene data show CDR1 as KGHDR and CDR2 as SFDVKD. With 9 bases removed from V and 4 bases from J, the gap between germline ends came to 14 bases. The CDR3 sequence is CATSEEIGETQYF. In nucleotides, the CDR3 is TGTGCCACCTCGGAGGAGATCGGAGAGACCCAGTACTTC.

This chain joins TRBV20-1 and TRBJ2-5; TRBD2 matches 8 bases. V lost 0 bases and J lost 4; bases outside the gene matches: 10. This CDR3 region has 16 residues. The germline V gene has CDR1 DFQATT and CDR2 SNEGSKA (reference sequence). The CDR3: CSARDGGRSKGETQYF. As DNA, the CDR3 is TGCAGTGCTAGAGATGGCGGGAGGTCTAAGGGAGAGACCCAGTACTTC.

This clonotype has ten or more counts. This chain uses TRBV2 with TRBJ1-4, with TRBD1 matching over 7 bases. The CDR3 contains 12 residues. V shed 11 bases and J 5 bases; nucleotides not matched to a gene: 5. Germline loops: CDR1 SNHLY, CDR2 FYNNEI. CDR3 residues: CAVGGQNEKLFF. CDR3 DNA sequence: TGTGCCGTTGGGGGACAGAATGAAAAACTGTTTTTT.

There are a few counts of this clonotype. The V gene is TRBV11-2, the J gene TRBJ2-1, with TRBD2 identical over 13 bases. Germline trimming cut 4 bases from V and 6 bases from J; bases unmatched to any gene: 12. This CDR3 comprises 18 residues. Germline V gives CDR1 SGHAT, CDR2 FQNNGV. CDR3 region: CASSSRLAGGTMSNEQFF. The CDR3 DNA reads TGTGCCAGCAGCTCCCGACTAGCGGGAGGTACCATGAGCAATGAGCAGTTCTTC. The entire variable domain, with the rest obtained from reference TRBV11-2 and TRBJ2-1, is as follows: EAGVAQSPRYKIIEKRQSVAFWCNPISGHATLYWYQQILGQGPKLLIQFQNNGVVDDSQLPKDRFSAERLKGVDSTLKIQPAKLEDSAVYLCASSSRLAGGTMSNEQFFGPGTRLTVL.

Note on this clonotype: This may arise from a read error, as a much more abundant clone is one base away. The gene calls are TRBV3-1 and TRBJ2-7; D remains unclear. The CDR3 covers 11 residues. Germline values: CDR1 LGHDT, CDR2 YNNKEL (reference sequence). The CDR3 DNA follows: TGTGCCGGCAGCCAATACGACGAGCAGTACTTC. This gives the protein CAGSQYDEQYF.

This clonotype was observed a handful of times. The chain carries TRBV29-1 and TRBJ2-3; 8 bases line up with TRBD2. Germline trimming cut 8 bases from V and 3 bases from J; bases unmatched to any gene: 7. The germline CDR1 and CDR2 sequences are SQVTM and ANQGSEA. The CDR3 loop spans 13 amino acids. Here the CDR3 reads CSSAGVLTDTQYF. For the CDR3, the DNA is TGCAGCTCAGCGGGAGTTCTAACAGATACGCAGTATTTT.

V is TRBV7-3 and J is TRBJ1-5; no firm D call. V was cut by 5 bases and J by 3 bases, with 5 bases left in between. The CDR3 spans 12 residues. Germline assignment: CDR1 SGHTA and CDR2 FQGTGA. The CDR3 bases are TGTGCCAGCAGCCCGGACAATCAGCCCCAGCATTTT. Its translation is CASSPDNQPQHF.

This clonotype has just a few counts. The V and J genes are TRBV6-1 and TRBJ2-1; tentative D call: TRBD1 (7 bases). The DNA matches TRBJ2-5 better at its end, which makes the J call doubtful. CDR1 and CDR2 (germline): MNHNS, SASEGT. The CDR3 is made up of 13 amino acids. The DNA for the CDR3 is TGTGCCAGTACTCACCCAGGGGGAGGGACCCAGTACTTC. Translated: CASTHPGGGTQYF.

This clonotype turned up a few times. The chain recombines TRBV20-1 with TRBJ1-4; unclear D gene. V was trimmed by 8 bases and J by 4 bases, leaving 17 bases between them. Germline V lookup: CDR1 DFQATT, CDR2 SNEGSKA (reference sequence). The CDR3 extends over 14 amino acids. The CDR3 reads CSPLFLGGNEKLFF. The CDR3 DNA follows: TGCAGTCCCCTCTTTTTGGGCGGTAATGAAAAACTGTTTTTT.

This clonotype was observed many times. This sequence joins TRBV18 and TRBJ2-7, with D maybe TRBD2 (5 bases). The CDR3 has 12 amino acids. The germline V and J ends were trimmed by 6 bases and 5 bases, with 11 bases remaining between them. Per germline, CDR1 KGHSH and CDR2 LQKENI. CDR3 loop: CASSETSNEQYF. The CDR3 bases are TGTGCCAGCTCCGAAACTAGTAACGAGCAGTACTTC.

The chain uses TRBV3-1 and TRBJ2-5; 8 nucleotides align to TRBD2. This CDR3 is built from 15 residues. Germline assignment: CDR1 LGHDT and CDR2 YNNKEL (reference sequence). Unmatched junction bases numbered 10, after V lost 4 bases and J lost 6 bases. CDR3 nucleotides: TGTGCCAGCAGCCGAGCGGGAGACGGTTCGAAGACCCAGTACTTC. This sequence encodes CASSRAGDGSKTQYF.

In its sample, this clonotype was seen many times. The V gene is TRBV7-2, the J gene TRBJ2-3; D is unclear. The CDR3 loop spans 11 amino acids. Trimming took off 11 bases at V and 2 bases at J, with 8 bases between the two ends. Per the germline V gene, CDR1 is SGHTA and CDR2 is FQGNSA. The CDR3 loop reads CASRATDTQYF. CDR3 coding DNA: TGTGCCTCCCGCGCCACAGATACGCAGTATTTT.

In this sample, this clonotype turned up many times. The chain links TRBV20-1 to TRBJ2-7, with 7 bases that match TRBD1. Germline V lookup: CDR1 DFQATT, CDR2 SNEGSKA (reference sequence). V lost 3 bases and J lost 2; bases outside the gene matches: 7. This CDR3 is built from 14 residues. The CDR3 sequence is CSASDTGATYEQYF. CDR3 nucleotides: TGCAGTGCTAGTGACACAGGGGCGACCTACGAGCAGTACTTC.

This clonotype occurred a few times. This sequence joins TRBV3-1 and TRBJ2-7; the D is unclear. CDR3 length equals 15 residues. Trimming took off 0 bases at V and 10 bases at J, with 19 bases between the two ends. Per the germline V gene, CDR1 is LGHDT and CDR2 is YNNKEL (reference sequence). The CDR3 here is CASSQDSGAPQVQYF. The CDR3 DNA sequence: TGTGCCAGCAGCCAAGATTCTGGAGCTCCTCAGGTTCAGTACTTC.

This clonotype came up once. V gene TRBV20-1 combines with J gene TRBJ2-3; weak D call: TRBD2 (7 bases). This CDR3 is 13 amino acids long. The germline V gene has CDR1 DFQATT and CDR2 SNEGSKA (reference sequence). V was shortened by 6 bases and J by 6 bases, with 16 bases between the two germline ends. Here the CDR3 reads CSAEGRGGDTQYF. The DNA for the CDR3 is TGCAGTGCCGAGGGCAGGGGAGGGGATACGCAGTATTTT.

This clonotype was detected ten times or more. The chain uses TRBV11-2 and TRBJ2-7; 9 positions match TRBD2. There are 14 residues in the CDR3. J was trimmed by 2 bases and V by 6 bases; bases with no gene match: 5. Germline CDR1 reads SGHAT; CDR2 reads FQNNGV. Here the CDR3 DNA reads TGTGCCAGCAGATTTAGCGGGGGAACCTACGAGCAGTACTTC. It codes for CASRFSGGTYEQYF.